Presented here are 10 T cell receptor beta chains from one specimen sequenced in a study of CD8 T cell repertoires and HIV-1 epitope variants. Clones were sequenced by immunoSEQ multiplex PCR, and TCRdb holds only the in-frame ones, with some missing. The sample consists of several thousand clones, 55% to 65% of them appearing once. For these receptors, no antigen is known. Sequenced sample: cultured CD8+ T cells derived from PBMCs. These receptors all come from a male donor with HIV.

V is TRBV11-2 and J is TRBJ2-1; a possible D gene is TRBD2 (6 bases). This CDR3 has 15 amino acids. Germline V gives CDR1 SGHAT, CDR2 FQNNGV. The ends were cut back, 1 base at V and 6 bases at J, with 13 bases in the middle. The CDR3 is CASSLAGGIPNEQFF. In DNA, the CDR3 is TGTGCCAGCAGCTTAGCTGGGGGGATACCCAATGAGCAGTTCTTC. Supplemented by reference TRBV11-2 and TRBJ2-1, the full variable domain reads EAGVAQSPRYKIIEKRQSVAFWCNPISGHATLYWYQQILGQGPKLLIQFQNNGVVDDSQLPKDRFSAERLKGVDSTLKIQPAKLEDSAVYLCASSLAGGIPNEQFFGPGTRLTVL.

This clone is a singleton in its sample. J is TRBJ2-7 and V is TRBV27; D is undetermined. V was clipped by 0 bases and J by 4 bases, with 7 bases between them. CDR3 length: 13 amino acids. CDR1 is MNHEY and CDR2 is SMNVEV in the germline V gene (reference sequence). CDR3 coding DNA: TGTGCCAGCAGTTTATCGGGCCATTACGAGCAGTACTTC. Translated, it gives CASSLSGHYEQYF.

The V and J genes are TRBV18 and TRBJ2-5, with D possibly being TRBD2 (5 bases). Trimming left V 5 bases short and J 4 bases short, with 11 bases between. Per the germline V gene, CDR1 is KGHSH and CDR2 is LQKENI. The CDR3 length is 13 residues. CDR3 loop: CASSKRPGETQYF. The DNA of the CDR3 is TGTGCCAGCTCAAAGCGGCCCGGAGAGACCCAGTACTTC.

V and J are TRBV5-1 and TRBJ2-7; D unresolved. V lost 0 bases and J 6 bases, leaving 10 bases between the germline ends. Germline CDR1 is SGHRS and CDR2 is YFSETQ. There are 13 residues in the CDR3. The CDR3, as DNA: TGCGCCAGCAGCTTGGGACTTGGCTCCGAGCAGTACTTC. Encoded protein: CASSLGLGSEQYF.

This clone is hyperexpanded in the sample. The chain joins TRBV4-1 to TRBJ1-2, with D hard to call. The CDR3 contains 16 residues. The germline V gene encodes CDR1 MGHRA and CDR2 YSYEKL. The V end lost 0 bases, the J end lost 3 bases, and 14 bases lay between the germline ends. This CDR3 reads CASSQDPPDLDYGYTF. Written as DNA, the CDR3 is TGCGCCAGCAGCCAAGATCCCCCAGACTTGGACTATGGCTACACCTTC.

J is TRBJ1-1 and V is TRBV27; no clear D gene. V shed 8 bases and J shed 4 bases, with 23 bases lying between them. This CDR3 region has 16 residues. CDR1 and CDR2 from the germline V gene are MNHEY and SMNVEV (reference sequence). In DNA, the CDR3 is TGTGCCAGCCGAGCAGGAGTCACTCGCCCAGGCACTGAAGCTTTCTTT. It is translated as CASRAGVTRPGTEAFF.

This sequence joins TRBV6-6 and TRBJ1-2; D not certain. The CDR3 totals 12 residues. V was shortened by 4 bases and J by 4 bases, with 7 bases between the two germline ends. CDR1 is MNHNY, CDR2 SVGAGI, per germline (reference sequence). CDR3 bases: TGTGCCAGCAGTTCCCATATCTATGGCTACACCTTC. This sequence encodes CASSSHIYGYTF.

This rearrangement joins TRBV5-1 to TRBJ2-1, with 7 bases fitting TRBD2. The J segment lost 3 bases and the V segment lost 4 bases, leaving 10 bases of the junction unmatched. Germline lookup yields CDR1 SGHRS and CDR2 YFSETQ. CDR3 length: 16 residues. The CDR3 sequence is CASSPVGAGFYNEQFF. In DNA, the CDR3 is TGCGCCAGCAGCCCTGTAGGAGCGGGATTCTACAATGAGCAGTTCTTC.

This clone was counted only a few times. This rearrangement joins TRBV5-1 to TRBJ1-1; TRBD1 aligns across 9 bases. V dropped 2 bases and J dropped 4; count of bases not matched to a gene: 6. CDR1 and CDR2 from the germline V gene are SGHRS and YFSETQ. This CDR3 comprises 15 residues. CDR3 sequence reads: CASSLLPGQGTEAFF. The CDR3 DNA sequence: TGCGCCAGCAGCTTATTGCCGGGACAGGGCACTGAAGCTTTCTTT.

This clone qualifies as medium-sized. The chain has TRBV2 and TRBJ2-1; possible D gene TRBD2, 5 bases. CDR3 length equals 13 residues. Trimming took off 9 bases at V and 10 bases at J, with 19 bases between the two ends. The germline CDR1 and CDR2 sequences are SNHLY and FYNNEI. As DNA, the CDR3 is TGTGCCAGTCGGTCCCTGGACTCACCCGAGCAGTTCTTC. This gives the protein CASRSLDSPEQFF. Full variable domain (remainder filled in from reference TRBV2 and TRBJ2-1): EPEVTQTPSHQVTQMGQEVILRCVPISNHLYFYWYRQILGQKVEFLVSFYNNEISEKSEIFDDQFSVERPDGSNFTLKIRSTKLEDSAMYFCASRSLDSPEQFFGPGTRLTVL.